A single T cell receptor (beta chain) is shown here with its context. This record comes from a study of blood T cells in healthy people across ages. The second PCR ran roughly 7 to 12 cycles with a sample-barcoded 5' primer and J-beta primers. A template-switch adaptor containing 12 random nucleotides labeled each cDNA molecule. Each CDR3 protein is one row after TCRdb ran MiXCR on the 5' RACE reads. Among about 670,000 distinct CDR3 sequences listed, roughly 43% were seen once. This CDR3 region has 16 residues. The sequenced sample consisted of blood. The genes are TRBV21-1 and TRBJ2-1; TRBD1, as called in the table, went unchecked against the DNA. TRBV21-1 counts as a pseudogene. This clonotype was sampled from a man older than 75 in good health. CDR3 bases: TGTGCCAGCAGCAGCGACAGGGGATGGGCCTACAATGAGCAGTTCTTC. It is translated as CASSSDRGWAYNEQFF.